This TCR beta chain was sequenced in a study of CD8 T cells in ankylosing spondylitis. Study-level points and caveats: Some of these motif variants have turned up before, in reports on reactive arthritis synovial fluid and blood. Within matched ankylosing spondylitis synovial fluid, disease-linked clones were reportedly significantly enriched.

TCRdb independently ran MiXCR on the 5' RACE reads; one entry per CDR3 protein. In the table there are fewer than 350,000 distinct CDR3 sequences, around 10% of which are singletons. CDR1 is SEHNR and CDR2 is FQNEAQ in the germline V gene (reference sequence). The CDR3 runs 17 residues. The V gene lost 5 bases and the J gene lost 5 bases, with 21 bases spanning the gap. Of note for this clonotype: Its antigen is not known.

This TCR came from a female donor with ankylosing spondylitis or in good health (not recorded which). This chain uses TRBV7-9 with TRBJ2-2, with D possibly being TRBD2 (6 bases). Material for sequencing was blood, either unsorted or a sorted T cell fraction (not recorded which). CDR3 sequence reads: CASSPDGSLRGTGELFF. The CDR3 DNA follows: TGTGCCAGCAGCCCAGACGGGAGCCTAAGAGGAACCGGGGAGCTGTTTTTT.